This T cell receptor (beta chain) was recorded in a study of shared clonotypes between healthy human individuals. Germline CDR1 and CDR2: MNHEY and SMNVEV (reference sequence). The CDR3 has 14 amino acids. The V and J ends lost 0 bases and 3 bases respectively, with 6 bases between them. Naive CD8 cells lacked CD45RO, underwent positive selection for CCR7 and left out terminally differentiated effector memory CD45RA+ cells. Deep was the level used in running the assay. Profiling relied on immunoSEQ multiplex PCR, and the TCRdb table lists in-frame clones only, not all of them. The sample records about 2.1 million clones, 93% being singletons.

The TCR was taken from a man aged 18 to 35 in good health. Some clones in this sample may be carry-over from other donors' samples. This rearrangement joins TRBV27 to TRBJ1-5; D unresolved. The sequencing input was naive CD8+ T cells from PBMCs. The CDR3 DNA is TGTGCCAGCAGTTTATCGCGATTCAATCAGCCCCAGCATTTT. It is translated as CASSLSRFNQPQHF.